A single sample is the source of the 21 T cell receptor beta chains below, sequenced in a study of cytomegalovirus exposure and HLA in healthy donors. PCR involved 60 Vbeta and 13 Jbeta primers. Libraries were prepared by immunoSEQ multiplex PCR; TCRdb keeps only in-frame clonotypes and omits some of them. Here the sample table reports 150,000 to 250,000 clones. The specimen was PBMCs. The receptors here all came from a boy younger than 18 in good health and CMV-seronegative.

V is TRBV4-1 and J is TRBJ2-7, with 7 bases matching TRBD2. Germline assignment: CDR1 MGHRA and CDR2 YSYEKL. Losses at the gene ends were 4 bases for V and 7 bases for J; bases not matched to a gene: 10. The CDR3 extends over 14 amino acids. CDR3 region: CASSPVGGRGEQYF. Here the CDR3 DNA reads TGCGCCAGCAGCCCCGTGGGGGGGAGAGGGGAGCAGTACTTC.

The chain employs TRBV18 and TRBJ2-6; no firm D call. V shed 2 bases and J shed 0 bases, with 5 bases lying between them. CDR1 is KGHSH, CDR2 LQKENI, per germline. The CDR3 loop spans 15 amino acids. The CDR3 coding sequence is TGTGCCAGCTCACCAGACTCCTCTGGGGCCAACGTCCTGACTTTC. It encodes CASSPDSSGANVLTF.

The rearrangement links TRBV6-1 to TRBJ2-5; 8 bases line up with TRBD1. J lost 5 bases, V lost 8 bases, and 7 bases had no gene match. The germline V gene has CDR1 MNHNS and CDR2 SASEGT. CDR3 length: 13 residues. This chain's CDR3 is CASSQGAWETQYF. Written as DNA, the CDR3 is TGTGCCAGCTCCCAGGGGGCTTGGGAGACCCAGTACTTC.

V usage is TRBV7-6 and J usage is TRBJ1-4, with no clear D. Between the trimmed V and J ends, which lost 5 bases and 6 bases, there was a span of 7 bases. Germline CDR1 is SGHVS and CDR2 is FNYEAQ. The CDR3 contains 12 residues. Written as DNA, the CDR3 is TGTGCCAGCAGCGCCGCGCATGAAAAACTGTTTTTT. Translation: CASSAAHEKLFF.

This sequence joins TRBV13 and TRBJ1-3, with D possibly TRBD1 on 5 matching bases. Trimming shortened V by 5 bases and J by 8 bases, and 16 bases separated the two germline ends. Germline V lookup: CDR1 PRHDT, CDR2 FYEKMQ (reference sequence). This CDR3 has 14 residues. The CDR3 nucleotides read TGTGCCAGCAGCATGCGACAGCTTTGGGACACCATATATTTT. Encoded protein: CASSMRQLWDTIYF.

This chain joins TRBV16 and TRBJ1-2; possibly TRBD1 for D (6 bases). V was pared by 4 bases and J by 5 bases, with 11 bases between. This CDR3 is built from 13 residues. CDR1 is KGHSY, CDR2 FQNENV, per germline. DNA for the CDR3: TGTGCCAGCAGCCCCTCACAGGGATATGGCTACACCTTC. Translating gives CASSPSQGYGYTF.

The CDR3 sequence is CASSLIRGGYTF. The CDR3 DNA reads as TGTGCCAGCAGCTTAATTAGGGGGGGCTACACCTTC. V usage is TRBV5-4 and J usage is TRBJ1-2; TRBD1 is a possible D gene (6 bases). Germline V gives CDR1 SGHNT, CDR2 YYREEE (reference sequence). V was shortened by 2 bases and J by 8 bases, with 10 bases between the two germline ends. The CDR3 runs to 12 residues.

The genes are TRBV7-9 and TRBJ1-1; perhaps TRBD1 as D (5 bases). CDR3 length: 15 amino acids. CDR1 is SEHNR and CDR2 is FQNEAQ in the germline V gene (reference sequence). The V end lost 5 bases, the J end lost 3 bases, and 16 bases lay between the germline ends. CDR3 sequence: CASSHSGVVYTEAFF. The CDR3 nucleotides are TGTGCCAGCAGCCACTCGGGGGTTGTGTACACTGAAGCTTTCTTT.

This chain joins TRBV6-4 and TRBJ2-1; 9 nucleotides line up with TRBD1. This CDR3 spans 15 amino acids. Trimming took 3 bases from V and 8 from J; bases not matched to a gene: 8. Germline loops: CDR1 MRHNA, CDR2 SNTAGT. CDR3 residues: CASSEDTGGLDEQFF. The CDR3 DNA is TGTGCCAGCAGTGAGGATACAGGGGGCTTGGATGAGCAGTTCTTC.

J is TRBJ2-3 and V is TRBV9; 7 bases are a match to TRBD2. The CDR3 has 13 amino acids. The J segment lost 2 bases and the V segment lost 6 bases, leaving 3 bases of the junction unmatched. CDR1 and CDR2 (germline): SGDLS, YYNGEE. DNA for the CDR3: TGTGCCAGCAACCGACTAGCCACAGATACGCAGTATTTT. Protein sequence: CASNRLATDTQYF.

J is TRBJ2-5 and V is TRBV4-1; no clear D gene. Between the trimmed V and J ends, which lost 1 base and 0 bases, there was a span of 6 bases. This CDR3 is 14 amino acids long. Germline-derived CDR1 and CDR2 are MGHRA and YSYEKL. CDR3 sequence reads: CASSQVVYQETQYF. The CDR3 DNA reads TGCGCCAGCAGCCAAGTTGTCTACCAAGAGACCCAGTACTTC.

This chain joins TRBV7-3 and TRBJ2-1, with 9 positions matching TRBD2. With V trimmed by 3 bases and J by 7 bases, 10 bases remained unmatched. Germline-derived CDR1 and CDR2 are SGHTA and FQGTGA. The CDR3 has 16 residues. CDR3 sequence: CASSFGPGGGANEQFF. Written as DNA, the CDR3 is TGTGCCAGCAGCTTCGGTCCGGGCGGGGGGGCTAATGAGCAGTTCTTC.

The genes are TRBV30 and TRBJ2-5; the D gene is possibly TRBD1 (6 bases). The CDR3 length is 14 residues. Germline V gene sequence: CDR1 GTSNPN, CDR2 SVGIG (reference sequence). The germline V and J ends were trimmed by 1 base and 0 bases, with 9 bases remaining between them. The CDR3 spells CAWSDRENQETQYF. DNA of the CDR3: TGTGCCTGGAGTGACAGGGAGAACCAAGAGACCCAGTACTTC.

The J gene is TRBJ1-2, the V gene TRBV4-1; D is uncertain. CDR3 length: 15 residues. CDR1 and CDR2 (germline): MGHRA, YSYEKL. V gave up 1 base and J gave up 6 bases, with 15 bases separating them. The CDR3 bases are TGCGCCAGCAGCCAAGTAGACTTACCTATTGATGGCTACACCTTC. Its protein product is CASSQVDLPIDGYTF.

The V gene is TRBV6-1, the J gene TRBJ2-7; 12 bases match TRBD2. The CDR3 sequence is 17 residues long. V lost 1 base and J lost 0; bases outside the gene matches: 4. Germline CDR1 reads MNHNS; CDR2 reads SASEGT. The CDR3 loop is CASSEGLAGASSYEQYF. The DNA for the CDR3 is TGTGCCAGCAGTGAAGGACTAGCGGGGGCGAGCTCCTACGAGCAGTACTTC.

The chain combines TRBV7-9 with TRBJ2-2; perhaps TRBD2 as D (7 bases). The CDR3 is 16 residues long. Germline V CDR1 and CDR2: SEHNR, FQNEAQ (reference sequence). Trimming stripped 3 bases from V and 4 bases from J, with 15 bases between. This CDR3 reads CASSFQGGGSTGELFF. CDR3 sequence (DNA): TGTGCCAGCAGCTTTCAGGGAGGGGGATCCACCGGGGAGCTGTTTTTT.

V and J are TRBV4-1 and TRBJ1-2; no reliable D call. This CDR3 region has 14 residues. Germline values: CDR1 MGHRA, CDR2 YSYEKL. V was shortened by 0 bases and J by 8 bases, with 13 bases between the two germline ends. The CDR3 spells CASSQDGVFRGYTF. DNA for the CDR3: TGCGCCAGCAGCCAAGACGGGGTGTTTCGAGGCTACACCTTC.

This sequence joins TRBV2 and TRBJ1-1, with 9 bases lining up with TRBD1. CDR3 length equals 15 residues. V dropped 6 bases and J dropped 3; count of bases not matched to a gene: 8. Germline loops: CDR1 SNHLY, CDR2 FYNNEI. For the CDR3, the DNA is TGTGCCAGCAGCCTAGGGACAGGGCGGGACACTGAAGCTTTCTTT. The encoded protein is CASSLGTGRDTEAFF.

The chain employs TRBV18 and TRBJ1-4; TRBD1 is a possible D gene (5 bases). V lost 3 bases, J lost 2 bases, and 13 bases lay in between. The CDR3 spans 16 residues. Germline V gene data show CDR1 as KGHSH and CDR2 as LQKENI. The CDR3: CASSPELTVTNEKLFF. In DNA form, the CDR3 reads TGTGCCAGCTCACCCGAACTGACAGTCACTAATGAAAAACTGTTTTTT.

This chain uses TRBV30 with TRBJ1-2; 8 bases map to TRBD1. V trimming: 6 bases; J trimming: 8 bases; junction bases outside the gene matches: 17. The CDR3 runs 15 residues. Germline V gives CDR1 GTSNPN, CDR2 SVGIG (reference sequence). The CDR3 here is CACPDRGSSSRGYTF. CDR3 bases: TGTGCCTGTCCCGACAGGGGATCCTCTTCTCGGGGCTACACCTTC.

The chain recombines TRBV7-9 with TRBJ2-2; the D is unclear. The germline V and J ends were trimmed by 1 base and 2 bases, with 11 bases remaining between them. The CDR3 extends over 16 amino acids. Germline V gives CDR1 SEHNR, CDR2 FQNEAQ (reference sequence). The CDR3 DNA sequence: TGTGCCAGCAGCTTAGTTGCCAGATCCAACACCGGGGAGCTGTTTTTT. Protein product: CASSLVARSNTGELFF.